This section outlines one TCR beta chain sequence together with its context. These data are taken from a study of blood T cell repertoires in COVID-19. Clones were read by immunoSEQ multiplex PCR, and TCRdb kept only the in-frame ones, dropping some. The data contain about 200,000 clones, 65% to 90% of them singletons. The V and J ends lost 4 bases and 0 bases respectively, with 25 bases between them. The germline V gene encodes CDR1 MNHEY and CDR2 SMNVEV (reference sequence). The CDR3 loop spans 19 amino acids. Participant age was roughly 18 to 95 years, and participants resided in approximately 25 US areas.

The genes are TRBV27 and TRBJ2-7; TRBD1 is a possible D gene (6 bases). The origin of this receptor is a woman aged 55-70 years with acute COVID-19. Sequencing input: PBMCs or T cells enriched from blood (not recorded which). CDR3 amino acids: CASSWAMGAGLSSSYEQYF. As DNA, the CDR3 is TGTGCCAGCAGTTGGGCCATGGGGGCAGGGCTTTCCAGCTCCTACGAGCAGTACTTC.